Listed below are T cell receptor beta chains from one sample, sequenced in a study of cytomegalovirus exposure and HLA in healthy donors. Libraries were prepared by immunoSEQ multiplex PCR; TCRdb keeps only in-frame clonotypes and omits some of them. The table has 80,000 to 95,000 clones, roughly 70% seen once. The sequencing input was PBMCs. The receptor set was obtained from a woman aged 18-30 years in good health and CMV-seropositive. The CDR3 runs from the conserved cysteine through the conserved F or W. The D gene is left open where the match is weak. A clone size is listed for some rows: how often the clone was seen (once, few, many), or a class if it is expanded.

d_gene	v_gene	j_gene	abundance	CDR3nt	CDR3aa
-	TRBV2	TRBJ1-1	-	TGTGCCAGTGGACATCCGGTCTTT	CASGHPVF
-	TRBV28	TRBJ1-1	-	TGTGCCAGCGTAGTGAGGGGAGGCAGGGAGAACACTGAAGCTTTCTTT	CASVVRGGRENTEAFF
-	TRBV6-1	TRBJ2-7	-	TGTGCCAGCAGTGCGATCCGGTACGAGCAGTACTTC	CASSAIRYEQYF
-	TRBV21-1	TRBJ1-5	-	TGTGCCAATCCACCTACAGATCAGCCCCAGCATTTT	CANPPTDQPQHF
TRBD1	TRBV6-5	TRBJ1-2	-	TGTGCCAGCAGTTACCTCAACAGGGGTCGGATCTATGGCTACACCTTC	CASSYLNRGRIYGYTF
-	TRBV5-1	TRBJ2-5	-	TGCGCCAGCAGCTTGTCGTCGTATGGCGGGGTAGGAGAGACCCAGTACTTC	CASSLSSYGGVGETQYF
-	TRBV5-5	TRBJ2-7	-	TGTGCCAGCAGCCAACCACAGGGCTACGAGCAGTACTTC	CASSQPQGYEQYF
TRBD2	TRBV5-1	TRBJ2-1	once	TGCGCCAGCAGCCGGGGGGTACTAGCGGGAGACGACAATGAGCAGTTCTTC	CASSRGVLAGDDNEQFF
TRBD2	TRBV6-5	TRBJ2-1	-	TGTGCCAGCAGCCACCTCGAAGCGGGAGTCTATGAGCAGTTCTTC	CASSHLEAGVYEQFF
-	TRBV2	TRBJ2-1	-	TGTGCCAGCAGTGAAGCGCTTCGGGGAAATGAGCAGTTCTTC	CASSEALRGNEQFF
-	TRBV18	TRBJ1-5	few	TGTGCCAGCTCACCAGATCAAACACAGCCCCAGCATTTT	CASSPDQTQPQHF
TRBD1	TRBV18	TRBJ2-1	-	TGTGCCAGCTCACCTACAGGGGGCAATTCCTACAATGAGCAGTTCTTC	CASSPTGGNSYNEQFF
-	TRBV5-6	TRBJ2-5	-	TGTGCCAGCAGCCCGGCCCGACAGGTGGAGACCCAGTACTTC	CASSPARQVETQYF
-	TRBV18	TRBJ2-1	-	TGTGCCAGCTCACCACGGCCCGGGATCTCCTACAATGAGCAGTTCTTC	CASSPRPGISYNEQFF
-	TRBV4-2	TRBJ1-2	-	TGTGCCAGCAGCCAATCGTCGGAGGATGGCTACACCTTC	CASSQSSEDGYTF
TRBD2	TRBV5-6	TRBJ2-7	-	TGTGCCAGCAGCTTAGGAGGCGGGGGGCCCCTCGAGCAGTACTTC	CASSLGGGGPLEQYF
TRBD1	TRBV29-1	TRBJ2-1	-	TGCAGCGTTGAGGGGACAGGGGGCAACGGGGCTGAGCAGTTCTTC	CSVEGTGGNGAEQFF
TRBD1	TRBV14	TRBJ1-4	-	TGTGCCAGCAGCCCCTGGGACAGTAAGGAAAAACTGTTTTTT	CASSPWDSKEKLFF
-	TRBV14	TRBJ1-2	-	TGTGCCAGCAGCCAAGGGGGGGGCGCTGGCTACACCTTC	CASSQGGGAGYTF
-	TRBV6-5	TRBJ2-3	-	TGTGCCAGCAGTTTGGAGGAAGGGCGGAACACAGATACGCAGTATTTT	CASSLEEGRNTDTQYF
TRBD2	TRBV28	TRBJ2-2	-	TGTGCCAGCAGGGCTAGCGGGACATACACCGGGGAGCTGTTTTTT	CASRASGTYTGELFF
-	TRBV5-8	TRBJ2-1	-	TGTGCCAGCAGCTTTCCTGGGGGGGCGGTTGAGCAGTTCTTC	CASSFPGGAVEQFF
-	TRBV2	TRBJ1-1	-	TGTGCCAGCAACCGGGGTTGGGCGGGCACTGAAGCTTTCTTT	CASNRGWAGTEAFF
-	TRBV29-1	TRBJ2-7	few	TGCAGCGTCCCCCGACCTTCGGGGGATATGCACTTC	CSVPRPSGDMHF
-	TRBV9	TRBJ1-4	-	TGTGCCAGCAGCGTAGTTGTGGAGGGAGGAGAAAAACTGTTTTTT	CASSVVVEGGEKLFF
TRBD1	TRBV5-6	TRBJ2-5	-	TGTGCCAGCAGCTTGGTGGGACAGGGGAGAGAGACCCAGTACTTC	CASSLVGQGRETQYF
-	TRBV27	TRBJ2-7	-	TGTGCCAGCCGCCTCGGAACAGGGCACTACGAGCAGTACTTC	CASRLGTGHYEQYF
-	TRBV5-6	TRBJ2-7	once	TGTGCCAGCAGCTCGGCCTACGAGCAGTACTTC	CASSSAYEQYF
TRBD1	TRBV6-6	TRBJ2-5	-	TGTGCCAGCAGGGGACAGGGAGGTCGGGAGACCCAGTACTTC	CASRGQGGRETQYF
-	TRBV25-1	TRBJ2-7	-	TGTGCCAGCAGTGAAGGGAGGTCCTTTTCCTACGAGCAGTACTTC	CASSEGRSFSYEQYF
TRBD2	TRBV5-1	TRBJ2-7	-	TGCGCCAGCAGCGCGGCCCTCCGACTAGCGGGGGAGAGCTCCTACGAGCAGTACTTC	CASSAALRLAGESSYEQYF
TRBD1	TRBV15	TRBJ2-3	-	TGTGCCACCAGCAAGAGGGTTGGACAGGGCACAGATACGCAGTATTTT	CATSKRVGQGTDTQYF
TRBD1	TRBV28	TRBJ2-7	-	TGTGCCAGCAGTCGGGGACAGGGGAGGAACGAGCAGTACTTC	CASSRGQGRNEQYF
TRBD1	TRBV5-6	TRBJ1-2	-	TGTGCCAGCGGACAGGGGACCGGGTATGGCTACACCTTC	CASGQGTGYGYTF
-	TRBV2	TRBJ1-4	once	TGTGCCAGCAGTGAGCATCGGGATAATGAAAAACTGTTTTTT	CASSEHRDNEKLFF
TRBD2	TRBV5-1	TRBJ2-3	-	TGCGCCAGCAGCTTGGTGACTAGCGGGACTACAGATACGCAGTATTTT	CASSLVTSGTTDTQYF
TRBD1	TRBV5-4	TRBJ2-5	-	TGTGCCAGCAGCGAGTTGACAGGGGACCTCGGGACCCAGTACTTC	CASSELTGDLGTQYF
TRBD1	TRBV27	TRBJ2-7	-	TGTGCCAGCAGTGTCAACAGGGGAAACGAGCAGTACTTC	CASSVNRGNEQYF
-	TRBV7-2	TRBJ2-1	few	TGTGCCAGCAGCTTGGGGGGGGGCCCCTCCTCCTACAATGAGCAGTTCTTC	CASSLGGGPSSYNEQFF
-	TRBV7-8	TRBJ1-2	-	TGTGCCAGCAGCTTAGAAAAGGGGTCGGGCTACACCTTC	CASSLEKGSGYTF
TRBD2	TRBV2	TRBJ2-4	-	TGTGCCAGCAGGTCTGAGCGGGAGGCCAAAAACATTCAGTACTTC	CASRSEREAKNIQYF
TRBD2	TRBV9	TRBJ2-1	-	TGTGCCAGCAACGCACCAAGCGGGGCCCCTCGTGGTGAGCAGTTCTTC	CASNAPSGAPRGEQFF
-	TRBV7-9	TRBJ2-1	-	TGTGCCAGCAGCGCGTTAGATGAGCAGTTCTTC	CASSALDEQFF
-	TRBV28	TRBJ1-2	-	TGTGCCACCGTGCCGGCCACAAACCGGAGGGGCTATGGCTACACCTTC	CATVPATNRRGYGYTF
-	TRBV27	TRBJ1-1	few	TGTGCCAGCAGGCGGGGTGATGAAGCTTTCTTT	CASRRGDEAFF
-	TRBV30	TRBJ2-1	-	TGTGCCTGGAAGCGGGACAATGAGCAGTTCTTC	CAWKRDNEQFF
-	TRBV6-6	TRBJ2-7	-	TGTGCCAGCAGGAAACCGGGACTGAACTACGAGCAGTACTTC	CASRKPGLNYEQYF
TRBD1	TRBV7-2	TRBJ2-7	-	TGTGCCAGCCCGCGGGACAGGGTTCGGTACGAGCAGTACTTC	CASPRDRVRYEQYF
-	TRBV5-4	TRBJ2-4	-	TGTGCCAGCAGCCCCCCCCAATTAGACATTCAGTACTTC	CASSPPQLDIQYF
-	TRBV7-7	TRBJ2-3	-	TGTGCCAGCAGCTTAGGACAGGTAGATACGCAGTATTTT	CASSLGQVDTQYF
-	TRBV7-8	TRBJ1-1	-	TGTGCCAGCAGCTTAGGAGGGGGGGGCATCAACACTGAAGCTTTCTTT	CASSLGGGGINTEAFF